This T cell receptor beta chain was found in a study of CD8 T cells in Susac syndrome. On the study more broadly: Patients with Susac syndrome who were sequenced included more than five with active disease and fewer than ten in remission.

As regards this clonotype: Its antigen is currently unknown.

An input of about 0.45 to 1 ug of RNA was subjected to reverse transcription using random hexamers. MiXCR was run by TCRdb on the immunoSEQ multiplex PCR reads, yielding one entry per CDR3 protein. Of about 100,000 distinct CDR3 sequences in the sample, 95% were seen once. Study conclusions and caveats: Susac-specific public clones in total CD8+ repertoires numbered around 17; in CD8+ TEMRA repertoires, they numbered about five. CD8+ clonal expansion in Susac peaked in TEMRA cells and active patients.

The sequence was obtained from a human donor with Susac syndrome. The sample was CD8+ T cells from PBMCs.

This CDR3 is CASTSGSAQYF. The CDR3 nucleotides are TGTGCCAGCACTAGCGGGAGTGCCCAGTACTTC. This chain joins TRBV7-9 and TRBJ2-5, with 10 bases lining up with TRBD2. Per germline, CDR1 SEHNR and CDR2 FQNEAQ (reference sequence). There are 11 residues in the CDR3. V was clipped by 7 bases and J by 9 bases; unmatched bases: 2.